Below are 32 T cell receptor beta chains sequenced from a single sample in a study of response to subunit inactivated influenza vaccine. TCRdb itself ran the RT-PCR reads through MiXCR, one entry per CDR3 protein. This sample has fewer than 250,000 distinct CDR3 sequences, with around an eighth found just once. This specimen consisted of CD8+ T cells sorted from PBMCs, obtained less than 6 days after vaccination. These receptor sequences come from a man aged 45 to 65 who received an inactivated influenza vaccine.

The chain employs TRBV4-3 and TRBJ2-7, with 12 bases aligning to TRBD2. With 1 base clipped from V and 2 bases from J, the junction kept 6 bases outside the gene matches. This CDR3 has 17 amino acids. Germline V CDR1 and CDR2: LGHNA, YSLEER. The CDR3 DNA sequence: TGCGCCAGCAGCCAAGGTGCCCGACTAGCGGGGGCCTACGAGCAGTACTTC. It yields the protein CASSQGARLAGAYEQYF.

The V and J genes are TRBV11-2 and TRBJ2-7; 8 nucleotides match TRBD2. The germline V gene encodes CDR1 SGHAT and CDR2 FQNNGV. V lost 1 base and J lost 0; bases outside the gene matches: 8. This CDR3 is built from 17 residues. The CDR3: CASSLVQSLAGSYEQYF. As DNA, the CDR3 is TGTGCCAGCAGCTTAGTGCAGTCGCTAGCGGGCTCCTACGAGCAGTACTTC.

The chain links TRBV3-1 to TRBJ2-7; D unresolved. Deletions cut 1 base from V and 2 bases from J, with 15 bases between. Germline lookup yields CDR1 LGHDT and CDR2 YNNKEL (reference sequence). CDR3 length equals 16 residues. This CDR3 is CASSQVHTSRAYEQYF. DNA for the CDR3: TGTGCCAGCAGCCAAGTTCACACGAGTAGGGCCTACGAGCAGTACTTC.

The chain combines TRBV4-3 with TRBJ1-6; D remains unclear. The V end lost 0 bases, the J end lost 9 bases, and 12 bases lay between the germline ends. From germline, CDR1 is LGHNA and CDR2 YSLEER. The CDR3 has 15 amino acids. This CDR3 is CASSQDPSLTSPLHF. The DNA for the CDR3 is TGCGCCAGCAGCCAAGATCCGTCCTTAACTTCACCCCTCCACTTT.

This clonotype has only a few counts. The chain has TRBV4-3 and TRBJ2-7; D is unclear. The V end lost 0 bases, the J end lost 0 bases, and 9 bases lay between the germline ends. The length of the CDR3 is 15 residues. Germline V gene sequence: CDR1 LGHNA, CDR2 YSLEER. CDR3: CASSQDSASSYEQYF. CDR3 in DNA: TGCGCCAGCAGCCAAGATTCTGCTAGCTCCTACGAGCAGTACTTC.

In its sample, this clonotype was seen a few times. V usage is TRBV10-2 and J usage is TRBJ2-5; D may correspond to TRBD1 or TRBD2 (5 bases each). This CDR3 spans 10 amino acids. Germline V lookup: CDR1 WSHSY, CDR2 SAAADI. V shed 8 bases and J shed 4 bases, with 5 bases lying between them. CDR3 residues: CASGGETQYF. DNA for the CDR3: TGCGCCAGCGGGGGAGAGACCCAGTACTTC.

In this sample, this clonotype turned up a few times. V usage is TRBV9 and J usage is TRBJ2-2; D uncertain. This CDR3 is 13 amino acids long. V was trimmed by 3 bases and J by 0 bases, leaving 3 bases between them. CDR1 is SGDLS and CDR2 is YYNGEE in the germline V gene. DNA for the CDR3: TGTGCCAGCAGCGCAGCGAACACCGGGGAGCTGTTTTTT. This encodes CASSAANTGELFF.

The chain joins TRBV28 to TRBJ2-5, with D perhaps assigned TRBD1 or TRBD2 (5 bases each). Trimming left V 1 base short and J 5 bases short, with 11 bases between. The CDR3 consists of 14 residues. Germline V CDR1 and CDR2: MDHEN, SYDVKM. CDR3 loop: CASSLSAWGETQYF. The CDR3 DNA reads TGTGCCAGCAGTTTATCGGCATGGGGGGAGACCCAGTACTTC.

This clonotype was found a few times. The chain combines TRBV20-1 with TRBJ2-7, with 8 nucleotides matching TRBD2. J was trimmed by 4 bases and V by 0 bases; bases with no gene match: 14. The CDR3 is 17 amino acids. Germline values: CDR1 DFQATT, CDR2 SNEGSKA (reference sequence). The CDR3 protein is CSARDPFRGSGRYEQYF. DNA for the CDR3: TGCAGTGCTAGAGATCCCTTCCGTGGAAGCGGGAGATACGAGCAGTACTTC.

This rearrangement joins TRBV10-2 to TRBJ2-5; tentative D call: TRBD1 (6 bases). This CDR3 contains 15 residues. Germline V gives CDR1 WSHSY, CDR2 SAAADI. Trimming stripped 4 bases from V and 5 bases from J, with 17 bases between. The CDR3 spells CASSVGRGPPETQYF. The CDR3 DNA follows: TGCGCCAGCAGTGTAGGCAGGGGCCCTCCCGAGACCCAGTACTTC.

This clonotype was seen a few times. The V call is TRBV27, the J call TRBJ1-5; no clear D. Trimming took 2 bases from V and 0 from J, leaving 8 bases between them. The CDR3 loop spans 15 amino acids. The germline V gene has CDR1 MNHEY and CDR2 SMNVEV (reference sequence). CDR3 coding DNA: TGTGCCAGCAGTTTAATGGCGGTTAGCAATCAGCCCCAGCATTTT. As protein: CASSLMAVSNQPQHF.

This clonotype was detected only a few times. The chain links TRBV6-5 to TRBJ2-1, with a weak D call TRBD2 (6 bases). From germline, CDR1 is MNHEY and CDR2 SVGAGI. Trimming took off 4 bases at V and 5 bases at J, with 12 bases between the two ends. The CDR3 has 14 amino acids. CDR3 sequence reads: CASSFSGSNNEQFF. The CDR3, as DNA: TGTGCCAGCAGTTTCAGCGGGTCCAACAATGAGCAGTTCTTC.

The V gene is TRBV12-3 or TRBV12-4, the J gene TRBJ2-5; D is uncertain. Trimming took off 1 base at V and 6 bases at J, with 12 bases between the two ends. The CDR3 totals 14 residues. In DNA form, the CDR3 reads TGTGCCAGCAGTTTAGATTACGGTTTAAAGACCCAGTACTTC. The encoded protein is CASSLDYGLKTQYF.

The table lists this clonotype with many counts. This rearrangement joins TRBV7-6 to TRBJ2-1; D is ambiguous. The CDR3 has 14 amino acids. Germline V gene lookup returns CDR1 SGHVS and CDR2 FNYEAQ. Trimming removed 1 base from V and 4 bases from J, with 8 bases in between. The CDR3 coding sequence is TGTGCCAGCAGCTTAGGGCCTACTTACAATGAGCAGTTCTTC. It specifies CASSLGPTYNEQFF.

The DNA of the CDR3 is TGTGCCAGCAGCGTAGGTGACCACGAGCAGTACTTC. Protein product: CASSVGDHEQYF. The chain recombines TRBV9 with TRBJ2-7, with D unresolved. The CDR3 runs to 12 residues. V was trimmed by 0 bases and J by 5 bases, leaving 6 bases between them. Germline CDR1 SGDLS, CDR2 YYNGEE.

This clonotype turned up a few times. The V gene is TRBV11-2, the J gene TRBJ2-1, with 9 bases fitting TRBD2. The CDR3 has 17 amino acids. The V gene end was trimmed by 7 bases and the J gene end by 2 bases; junction bases not matched to a gene: 12. Germline V gives CDR1 SGHAT, CDR2 FQNNGV. CDR3 loop: CASKGGGATRAYNEQFF. In DNA, the CDR3 is TGTGCCAGCAAAGGCGGGGGGGCTACTAGAGCCTACAATGAGCAGTTCTTC.

This clonotype was counted many times. V usage is TRBV27 and J usage is TRBJ2-5, with a tentative D call TRBD2 (6 bases). The CDR3 is 17 amino acids. Trimming removed 3 bases at V and 4 bases at J, with 21 bases between. CDR1 and CDR2 (germline): MNHEY, SMNVEV (reference sequence). CDR3 sequence (DNA): TGTGCCAGCAGTTTGACAGCTAGCGTCCAGCTCCGAGAGACCCAGTACTTC. Translated: CASSLTASVQLRETQYF.

This sequence joins TRBV13 and TRBJ2-7; D is possibly TRBD1 (5 bases). The CDR3 spans 12 residues. Per the germline V gene, CDR1 is PRHDT and CDR2 is FYEKMQ (reference sequence). Deletions cut 6 bases from V and 7 bases from J, with 13 bases between. The CDR3 protein is CASRQAGKEQYF. CDR3 nucleotide sequence: TGTGCCAGCAGACAGGCAGGGAAAGAGCAGTACTTC.

This clonotype was seen a handful of times. DNA of the CDR3: TGTGCCAGCTCTCACTCCTTAGATACGCAGTATTTT. Its protein product is CASSHSLDTQYF. This chain joins TRBV18 and TRBJ2-3, with D hard to call. CDR1 and CDR2 from the germline V gene are KGHSH and LQKENI. With 6 bases removed from V and 5 bases from J, the gap between germline ends came to 9 bases. This CDR3 is 12 amino acids long.

The chain combines TRBV11-2 with TRBJ1-2; D ambiguous. This CDR3 contains 15 residues. Germline CDR1 is SGHAT and CDR2 is FQNNGV. V shed 4 bases and J shed 4 bases, with 16 bases lying between them. CDR3 nucleotides: TGTGCCAGCAGCTACCGGGAGGTTCGCGGCTATGGCTACACCTTC. This codes for CASSYREVRGYGYTF.

This clonotype showed up many times. V and J are TRBV6-2 or TRBV6-3 and TRBJ1-2; the match to TRBD1 covers 11 bases. This CDR3 has 15 amino acids. Trimming took 5 bases from V and 2 from J; bases not matched to a gene: 4. Germline CDR1 MNHEY, CDR2 SVGEGT. The CDR3 DNA reads TGTGCCAGCAGTATCGGACAGGGGGCGAACTATGGCTACACCTTC. Translated, it gives CASSIGQGANYGYTF.

This clonotype was picked up many times. The chain is built from TRBV9 and TRBJ2-7, with D hard to call. Looked up from germline, CDR1 is SGDLS and CDR2 is YYNGEE. With 0 bases removed from V and 5 bases from J, the gap between germline ends came to 6 bases. The CDR3 loop spans 12 amino acids. The CDR3 here is CASSVGGNEQYF. CDR3 nucleotides: TGTGCCAGCAGCGTAGGAGGCAACGAGCAGTACTTC.

The CDR3 region is CAISGTTGQETQYF. DNA for the CDR3: TGTGCCATCAGTGGGACGACAGGTCAAGAGACCCAGTACTTC. This rearrangement joins TRBV10-3 to TRBJ2-5; a possible D gene is TRBD1 (6 bases). V was shortened by 4 bases and J by 2 bases, with 11 bases between the two germline ends. The CDR3 sequence is 14 residues long. The V gene's germline CDR1 is ENHRY and CDR2 SYGVKD.

The rearrangement links TRBV20-1 to TRBJ2-3; 8 nucleotides agree with TRBD2. This CDR3 is 11 amino acids long. With V trimmed by 5 bases and J by 5 bases, 0 bases remained unmatched. The germline gives CDR1 DFQATT, CDR2 SNEGSKA (reference sequence). The CDR3 nucleotides read TGCAGTGCTCTAGCGGGAGATACGCAGTATTTT. Residues: CSALAGDTQYF.

The chain joins TRBV14 to TRBJ2-3, with unresolved D. CDR1 SGHDN and CDR2 FVKESK come from the germline V gene. This CDR3 contains 18 residues. Trimming took off 1 base at V and 1 base at J, with 18 bases between the two ends. CDR3: CASSQASSPLVGTDTQYF. The CDR3 bases are TGTGCCAGCAGCCAAGCTTCTTCCCCCTTGGTGGGCACAGATACGCAGTATTTT.

V and J are TRBV9 and TRBJ1-2; 8 bases are shared with TRBD1. V was clipped by 3 bases and J by 10 bases; unmatched bases: 2. The CDR3 extends over 11 amino acids. The germline gives CDR1 SGDLS, CDR2 YYNGEE. In DNA form, the CDR3 reads TGTGCCAGCAGCGCACAGGGGGACTACACCTTC. This sequence encodes CASSAQGDYTF.

This clonotype was recorded a few times. The rearrangement uses TRBV18 and TRBJ2-1, with 9 nucleotides matching TRBD2. The CDR3 runs 16 residues. V lost 0 bases, J lost 3 bases, and 3 bases stayed unmatched. The germline V gene encodes CDR1 KGHSH and CDR2 LQKENI. The CDR3, as DNA: TGTGCCAGCTCACCACCTAGCGGGAGTGGCTACAATGAGCAGTTCTTC. It is translated as CASSPPSGSGYNEQFF. The entire variable domain, with the rest obtained from reference TRBV18 and TRBJ2-1, is as follows: NAGVMQNPRHLVRRRGQEARLRCSPMKGHSHVYWYRQLPEEGLKFMVYLQKENIIDESGMPKERFSAEFPKEGPSILRIQQVVRGDSAAYFCASSPPSGSGYNEQFFGPGTRLTVL.

The chain carries TRBV9 and TRBJ1-1, with D unresolved. CDR1 and CDR2 (germline): SGDLS, YYNGEE. CDR3 length: 12 residues. Trimming took 4 bases from V and 5 from J, leaving 9 bases between them. CDR3 in DNA: TGTGCCAGCAGCCCCCGCGGGACTGAAGCTTTCTTT. It codes for CASSPRGTEAFF.

In its sample, this clonotype was seen a few times. This chain uses TRBV7-9 with TRBJ1-4; D is unclear. V was clipped by 2 bases and J by 8 bases, with 15 bases between them. The CDR3 spans 15 residues. Germline CDR1 SEHNR, CDR2 FQNEAQ (reference sequence). CDR3: CASSLLVGVGEKLFF. In nucleotides, the CDR3 is TGTGCCAGCAGCTTACTCGTCGGGGTAGGGGAAAAACTGTTTTTT. The variable domain in full, completed from reference TRBV7-9 and TRBJ1-4, reads DTGVSQNPRHKITKRGQNVTFRCDPISEHNRLYWYRQTLGQGPEFLTYFQNEAQLEKSRLLSDRFSAERPKGSFSTLEIQRTEQGDSAMYLCASSLLVGVGEKLFFGSGTQLSVL.

The V call is TRBV4-3, the J call TRBJ2-1, with 12 positions matching TRBD2. CDR3 length: 17 residues. Trimming cost V 0 bases and J 10 bases; bases outside gene matches: 10. Germline CDR1 reads LGHNA; CDR2 reads YSLEER. The chain's CDR3 is CASSQDSLAGGSGEQFF. For the CDR3, the DNA is TGCGCCAGCAGCCAAGATTCCCTAGCGGGAGGGTCTGGGGAGCAGTTCTTC.

At least ten counts were recorded for this clonotype. J is TRBJ2-5 and V is TRBV12-3 or TRBV12-4; 10 positions match TRBD1. V lost 5 bases, J lost 1 base, and 4 bases stayed unmatched. The CDR3 runs 15 residues. The CDR3 region has the DNA TGTGCCAGCAGTCCGGACAGGGGGATCCAAGAGACCCAGTACTTC. It translates to CASSPDRGIQETQYF.

V gene TRBV14 combines with J gene TRBJ2-1, with D tentatively TRBD2 (5 bases). The germline V gene has CDR1 SGHDN and CDR2 FVKESK. The germline V and J ends were trimmed by 4 bases and 5 bases, with 12 bases remaining between them. The CDR3 loop spans 14 amino acids. The CDR3 loop reads CASSLRLYDNEQFF. The CDR3 bases are TGTGCCAGCAGCCTACGACTATACGACAATGAGCAGTTCTTC. The full variable domain, in which reference TRBV14 and TRBJ2-1 provide the parts outside the CDR3, is EAGVTQFPSHSVIEKGQTVTLRCDPISGHDNLYWYRRVMGKEIKFLLHFVKESKQDESGMPNNRFLAERTGGTYSTLKVQPAELEDSGVYFCASSLRLYDNEQFFGPGTRLTVL.